These T cell receptor beta chains were read from a single sample in a study of technical replicates of blood from a few donors. The data were produced by immunoSEQ multiplex PCR, yet TCRdb's version contains in-frame clones alone and is incomplete. The table shows about 94,000 clones, with approximately 96% occurring only once. Sequenced material: T cells isolated from PBMCs. These receptors were taken from a human donor in good health. Each CDR3 is given with its conserved first and last residue. The D gene is left open where the match is weak. The size of a clone is reported for some rows only, either as once, few or many, or as a class for expanded clones.

D: -
length: 13
J: TRBJ2-4
size: -
V: TRBV11-2
CDR3: CASRRDIGNIQYF
DNA: TGTGCCAGCAGAAGGGACATCGGAAACATTCAGTACTTC

D: -
length: 14
J: TRBJ1-4
size: -
V: TRBV11-2
CDR3: CASSLGSGNEKLFF
DNA: TGTGCCAGCAGCTTGGGCAGTGGTAATGAAAAACTGTTTTTT

D: -
length: 16
J: TRBJ1-5
size: -
V: TRBV4-1
CDR3: CASSQAGAAIRQPQHF
DNA: TGCGCCAGCAGCCAAGCGGGAGCCGCGATTCGTCAGCCCCAGCATTTT

D: -
length: 14
J: TRBJ1-2
size: -
V: TRBV7-9
CDR3: CASSLAQGAYGYTF
DNA: TGTGCCAGCAGCTTAGCACAGGGAGCCTATGGCTACACCTTC

D: -
length: 12
J: TRBJ2-5
size: -
V: TRBV5-1
CDR3: CASSSGLETQYF
DNA: TGCGCCAGCAGCTCAGGGTTAGAGACCCAGTACTTC

D: TRBD2
length: 15
J: TRBJ2-1
size: once
V: TRBV5-1
CDR3: CASSLERGANNEQFF
DNA: TGCGCCAGCAGCTTGGAGCGGGGAGCCAACAATGAGCAGTTCTTC

D: -
length: 13
J: TRBJ1-3
size: -
V: TRBV6-5
CDR3: CASSYLAGNTIYF
DNA: TGTGCCAGCAGTTACCTAGCTGGAAACACCATATATTTT

D: TRBD2
length: 16
J: TRBJ2-3
size: -
V: TRBV27
CDR3: CASSLTSGRPPDTQYF
DNA: TGTGCCAGCAGTTTAACTAGCGGGAGGCCTCCGGATACGCAGTATTTT

D: TRBD1
length: 18
J: TRBJ2-3
size: -
V: TRBV5-4
CDR3: CASSLSSGQGVRGDTQYF
DNA: TGTGCCAGCAGCTTGTCTTCCGGGCAGGGGGTTAGGGGAGATACGCAGTATTTT

D: TRBD1
length: 19
J: TRBJ2-7
size: -
V: TRBV29-1
CDR3: CSVVPVGVSGQGFFYEQYF
DNA: TGCAGCGTTGTACCCGTGGGAGTCTCAGGACAGGGGTTTTTCTACGAGCAGTACTTC

D: TRBD1
length: 16
J: TRBJ2-7
size: few
V: TRBV11-2
CDR3: CASSLGVLGTDYEQYF
DNA: TGTGCCAGCAGCTTAGGGGTTTTGGGGACAGACTACGAGCAGTACTTC

D: -
length: 15
J: TRBJ1-5
size: -
V: TRBV19
CDR3: CASSINQGTLQPQHF
DNA: TGTGCCAGTAGTATCAATCAGGGTACCCTTCAGCCCCAGCATTTT

D: TRBD1
length: 15
J: TRBJ2-1
size: -
V: TRBV9
CDR3: CASSEDGQVWNEQFF
DNA: TGTGCCAGCAGCGAAGATGGACAGGTTTGGAATGAGCAGTTCTTC

D: -
length: 14
J: TRBJ2-5
size: -
V: TRBV5-4
CDR3: CASSWTEEQETQYF
DNA: TGTGCCAGCAGCTGGACAGAAGAGCAAGAGACCCAGTACTTC

D: -
length: 15
J: TRBJ1-6
size: -
V: TRBV9
CDR3: CASSVGSSYNSPLHF
DNA: TGTGCCAGCAGCGTAGGTAGCTCCTATAATTCACCCCTCCACTTT

D: TRBD2
length: 16
J: TRBJ2-3
size: -
V: TRBV11-3
CDR3: CASSDPSGASTDTQYF
DNA: TGTGCCAGCAGCGACCCTAGCGGGGCCAGCACAGATACGCAGTATTTT

D: -
length: 15
J: TRBJ2-5
size: -
V: TRBV5-5
CDR3: CASSSLGRKGETQYF
DNA: TGTGCCAGCAGCTCCCTGGGGAGGAAGGGAGAGACCCAGTACTTC

D: TRBD2
length: 17
J: TRBJ2-1
size: -
V: TRBV7-6
CDR3: CASSLAGGLAGGTEQFF
DNA: TGTGCCAGCAGCTTAGCGGGTGGGCTAGCGGGGGGTACGGAGCAGTTCTTC

D: -
length: 15
J: TRBJ1-1
size: -
V: TRBV11-2
CDR3: CASRHYTGLETEAFF
DNA: TGTGCCAGCAGGCATTATACAGGGTTGGAAACTGAAGCTTTCTTT

D: -
length: 14
J: TRBJ1-2
size: -
V: TRBV2
CDR3: CASSVFLAGGGYTF
DNA: TGTGCCAGCAGTGTTTTCCTGGCGGGCGGGGGCTACACCTTC

D: TRBD1
length: 15
J: TRBJ2-7
size: once
V: TRBV6-5
CDR3: CASSQLYGTAYEQYF
DNA: TGTGCCAGCAGTCAACTCTATGGGACAGCCTACGAGCAGTACTTC

D: -
length: 11
J: TRBJ2-3
size: -
V: TRBV6-1
CDR3: CAVQQGDTQYF
DNA: TGTGCCGTTCAACAGGGCGATACGCAGTATTTT

D: TRBD1
length: 14
J: TRBJ1-2
size: -
V: TRBV6-1
CDR3: CASIPRDRNYGYTF
DNA: TGTGCCAGCATACCCCGGGACAGAAACTATGGCTACACCTTC

D: -
length: 16
J: TRBJ1-2
size: -
V: TRBV4-2
CDR3: CASRKVGRPPNYGYTF
DNA: TGTGCCAGCAGGAAAGTCGGGAGGCCGCCGAACTATGGCTACACCTTC

D: -
length: 15
J: TRBJ1-3
size: -
V: TRBV7-9
CDR3: CASSSTQDSGNTIYF
DNA: TGTGCCAGCAGCTCAACCCAGGACTCTGGAAACACCATATATTTT

D: -
length: 17
J: TRBJ2-1
size: -
V: TRBV5-1
CDR3: CASSLGLVAGEINEQFF
DNA: TGCGCCAGCAGCTTGGGTTTGGTGGCAGGGGAAATCAATGAGCAGTTCTTC

D: -
length: 15
J: TRBJ1-4
size: -
V: TRBV5-4
CDR3: CASSLMVGGNEKLFF
DNA: TGTGCCAGCAGCTTGATGGTCGGGGGGAACGAAAAACTGTTTTTT

D: -
length: 14
J: TRBJ2-1
size: -
V: TRBV7-9
CDR3: CASRNREWDGEQFF
DNA: TGTGCCAGCAGGAACAGGGAGTGGGATGGTGAGCAGTTCTTC

D: TRBD2
length: 17
J: TRBJ2-1
size: once
V: TRBV15
CDR3: CATSREIAGSSYNEQFF
DNA: TGTGCCACCAGCAGAGAAATAGCGGGAAGCTCCTACAATGAGCAGTTCTTC

D: TRBD1
length: 13
J: TRBJ1-2
size: -
V: TRBV10-3
CDR3: CAISDRGFGGYTF
DNA: TGTGCCATCAGTGACAGGGGGTTTGGTGGCTACACCTTC

D: -
length: 15
J: TRBJ2-1
size: -
V: TRBV29-1
CDR3: CSVNSLGGSYNEQFF
DNA: TGCAGCGTGAATAGCTTAGGGGGCTCCTACAATGAGCAGTTCTTC

D: -
length: 15
J: TRBJ2-5
size: -
V: TRBV12-2
CDR3: CASRLQGPAIETQYF
DNA: TGTGCAAGTCGCTTACAGGGCCCAGCGATAGAGACCCAGTACTTC

D: -
length: 16
J: TRBJ2-2
size: -
V: TRBV4-1
CDR3: CASSQVYQGKTGELFF
DNA: TGCGCCAGCAGCCAAGTGTACCAGGGGAAAACCGGGGAGCTGTTTTTT

D: -
length: 16
J: TRBJ2-1
size: once
V: TRBV5-4
CDR3: CASSWPGASSYNEQFF
DNA: TGTGCCAGCAGCTGGCCGGGAGCCAGCTCCTACAATGAGCAGTTCTTC

D: -
length: 16
J: TRBJ1-1
size: -
V: TRBV5-1
CDR3: CASSLVRNSMNTEAFF
DNA: TGCGCCAGCAGCTTGGTCAGGAACAGCATGAACACTGAAGCTTTCTTT

D: TRBD1
length: 14
J: TRBJ2-7
size: -
V: TRBV11-2
CDR3: CASSLGTGSGEQYF
DNA: TGTGCCAGCAGCCTTGGGACAGGGAGCGGCGAGCAGTACTTC

D: TRBD2
length: 14
J: TRBJ2-2
size: -
V: TRBV19
CDR3: CATGGSGQTGELFF
DNA: TGTGCCACCGGTGGTAGCGGGCAAACCGGGGAGCTGTTTTTT

D: TRBD1
length: 15
J: TRBJ1-1
size: -
V: TRBV4-1
CDR3: CASSQDDRANTEAFF
DNA: TGCGCCAGCAGCCAAGACGACAGGGCGAACACTGAAGCTTTCTTT

D: -
length: 14
J: TRBJ2-7
size: -
V: TRBV2
CDR3: CASSASESSYEQYF
DNA: TGTGCCAGCAGCGCTAGCGAAAGCTCCTACGAGCAGTACTTC

D: -
length: 13
J: TRBJ2-7
size: -
V: TRBV7-8
CDR3: CASSLFSGNEQYF
DNA: TGTGCCAGCAGCTTATTTTCAGGGAACGAGCAGTACTTC

D: -
length: 13
J: TRBJ2-1
size: -
V: TRBV19
CDR3: CASIGGTYNEQFF
DNA: TGTGCCAGTATAGGGGGTACCTACAATGAGCAGTTCTTC

D: TRBD1
length: 13
J: TRBJ1-2
size: -
V: TRBV5-1
CDR3: CASSVDRVYGYTF
DNA: TGCGCCAGCAGCGTGGACAGGGTCTATGGCTACACCTTC

D: -
length: 15
J: TRBJ1-3
size: -
V: TRBV28
CDR3: CASSFAWDTSNTIYF
DNA: TGTGCCAGCAGTTTTGCCTGGGACACCTCTAACACCATATATTTT

D: TRBD1
length: 14
J: TRBJ2-7
size: -
V: TRBV5-5
CDR3: CASSPGTDTYEQYF
DNA: TGTGCCAGCAGCCCCGGGACAGATACCTACGAGCAGTACTTC

D: TRBD2
length: 15
J: TRBJ2-7
size: -
V: TRBV5-1
CDR3: CASKEGLLYFYEQYF
DNA: TGCGCCAGCAAAGAGGGACTACTCTATTTCTACGAGCAGTACTTC

D: TRBD2
length: 14
J: TRBJ2-7
size: -
V: TRBV12-5
CDR3: CASGLAPVTSVTYF
DNA: TGTGCTAGTGGTTTGGCCCCGGTCACTAGCGTAACGTACTTC

D: -
length: 17
J: TRBJ1-1
size: -
V: TRBV5-4
CDR3: CASSLAGKGVGWTEAFF
DNA: TGTGCCAGCAGCTTGGCGGGTAAGGGGGTCGGTTGGACTGAAGCTTTCTTT

D: TRBD1
length: 16
J: TRBJ2-7
size: -
V: TRBV7-9
CDR3: CASSSPGTGHSYEQYF
DNA: TGTGCCAGCAGCTCCCCCGGGACAGGTCATTCCTACGAGCAGTACTTC

D: TRBD2
length: 15
J: TRBJ2-7
size: -
V: TRBV9
CDR3: CASSPRLAGGYEQYF
DNA: TGTGCCAGCAGCCCCCGACTAGCGGGGGGTTACGAGCAGTACTTC

D: -
length: 16
J: TRBJ1-4
size: -
V: TRBV28
CDR3: CASSFAPGTSNEKLFF
DNA: TGTGCCAGCAGTTTTGCCCCCGGGACAAGCAATGAAAAACTGTTTTTT

D: TRBD2
length: 15
J: TRBJ2-7
size: -
V: TRBV19
CDR3: CASSMAAGVSYEQYF
DNA: TGTGCCAGTAGTATGGCGGCGGGAGTGTCCTACGAGCAGTACTTC

D: TRBD2
length: 17
J: TRBJ2-4
size: -
V: TRBV15
CDR3: CATSRPGLASSKNIQYF
DNA: TGTGCCACCAGCAGACCGGGACTAGCTTCGTCCAAAAACATTCAGTACTTC

D: TRBD2
length: 17
J: TRBJ2-5
size: -
V: TRBV6-1
CDR3: CASSEEEGLAVEETQYF
DNA: TGTGCCAGCAGTGAAGAAGAAGGACTAGCGGTAGAAGAGACCCAGTACTTC

D: TRBD1
length: 18
J: TRBJ1-5
size: -
V: TRBV10-2
CDR3: CASSGTGTGLNSNQPQHF
DNA: TGCGCCAGCAGTGGGACCGGGACAGGCCTCAATAGCAATCAGCCCCAGCATTTT

D: TRBD2
length: 16
J: TRBJ2-3
size: -
V: TRBV27
CDR3: CASSPLAGGGADTQYF
DNA: TGTGCCAGCAGTCCACTAGCGGGAGGGGGGGCAGATACGCAGTATTTT

D: TRBD1
length: 16
J: TRBJ2-7
size: once
V: TRBV5-1
CDR3: CASSLAGQGAPYEQYF
DNA: TGCGCCAGCAGCTTGGCCGGACAGGGGGCCCCCTACGAGCAGTACTTC

D: TRBD2
length: 16
J: TRBJ2-1
size: -
V: TRBV28
CDR3: CASSLVTGGPGNEQFF
DNA: TGTGCCAGCAGTTTAGTCACGGGAGGGCCGGGCAATGAGCAGTTCTTC

D: TRBD1
length: 17
J: TRBJ1-1
size: -
V: TRBV6-1
CDR3: CASSEAFTGGRNTEAFF
DNA: TGTGCCAGCAGTGAAGCGTTCACAGGGGGACGGAACACTGAAGCTTTCTTT

D: TRBD1
length: 16
J: TRBJ2-5
size: -
V: TRBV9
CDR3: CASSVAATGTQETQYF
DNA: TGTGCCAGCAGCGTAGCTGCGACAGGGACCCAAGAGACCCAGTACTTC